One sample yielded the 10 T cell receptor beta chains listed below, sequenced in a study of blood T cell repertoires in COVID-19. Assay: immunoSEQ multiplex PCR; the TCRdb copy retains only in-frame clones and omits some. The data contain about 300,000 clones, over 70% of them singletons. The sequencing input was peripheral blood. The receptors here all came from a woman aged 45-59 years with acute or convalescent COVID-19.

In its sample, this clone was seen many times. The rearrangement joins TRBV5-6 to TRBJ1-1; tentative D call: TRBD1 (5 bases). V lost 4 bases to trimming and J lost 8 bases, with 12 bases between them. From germline, CDR1 is SGHDT and CDR2 YYEEEE. There are 12 residues in the CDR3. For the CDR3, the DNA is TGTGCCAGCAGCCTAGAGTGGACAGAAGCTTTCTTT. Translated, it gives CASSLEWTEAFF.

The J gene is TRBJ1-4, the V gene TRBV6-5, with a possible D match to TRBD1 (5 bases). CDR3 length: 16 amino acids. Germline V CDR1 and CDR2: MNHEY, SVGAGI. V lost 0 bases to trimming and J lost 8 bases, with 16 bases between them. This chain's CDR3 is CASSYSQGAAREKLFF. CDR3 in DNA: TGTGCCAGCAGTTACTCCCAGGGTGCGGCTCGCGAAAAACTGTTTTTT.

This clone was counted a few times. V usage is TRBV14 and J usage is TRBJ1-2; D is ambiguous. CDR1 and CDR2 (germline): SGHDN, FVKESK. V dropped 0 bases and J dropped 8 bases, with 16 bases sitting between them. This CDR3 contains 15 residues. Here the CDR3 DNA reads TGTGCCAGCAGCCAAGATCGGATGCCCGGGAGGGGCTACACCTTC. As protein: CASSQDRMPGRGYTF.

This clone was counted once. The rearrangement joins TRBV6-5 to TRBJ1-2, with 10 bases matching TRBD1. The CDR3 covers 15 residues. Germline V lookup: CDR1 MNHEY, CDR2 SVGAGI. V lost 5 bases, J lost 8 bases, and 11 bases stayed unmatched. CDR3 nucleotides: TGTGCCAGCAGTACCCATTTGGGACAGGGGAACGGCTACACCTTC. Protein product: CASSTHLGQGNGYTF.

The gene calls are TRBV30 and TRBJ2-3, with 10 bases matching TRBD1. This CDR3 has 13 residues. Germline CDR1 reads GTSNPN; CDR2 reads SVGIG (reference sequence). The J segment lost 5 bases and the V segment lost 2 bases, leaving 1 base of the junction unmatched. This CDR3 reads CAWSWTGGDTQYF. The CDR3 coding sequence is TGTGCCTGGAGTTGGACAGGGGGAGATACGCAGTATTTT.

This sequence joins TRBV19 and TRBJ1-1; 9 positions agree with TRBD1. The germline CDR1 and CDR2 sequences are LNHDA and SQIVND (reference sequence). The CDR3 runs to 17 residues. With V trimmed by 4 bases and J by 2 bases, 11 bases remained unmatched. The CDR3 DNA reads as TGTGCCAGTAGTACCCGTCCCGGGACAGGGTTCAACACTGAAGCTTTCTTT. As protein: CASSTRPGTGFNTEAFF.

The V call is TRBV7-9, the J call TRBJ1-3; D is unresolved. V lost 5 bases to trimming and J lost 2 bases, with 16 bases between them. CDR1 and CDR2 (germline): SEHNR, FQNEAQ (reference sequence). The CDR3 totals 16 residues. The CDR3 DNA sequence: TGTGCCAGCAGCGCTGATAACTCGGTCCCTGGAAACACCATATATTTT. Encoded protein: CASSADNSVPGNTIYF.

The V gene is TRBV19, the J gene TRBJ1-1; 10 nucleotides line up with TRBD1. The CDR3 has 18 amino acids. J lost 1 base, V lost 5 bases, and 13 bases had no gene match. In germline, CDR1 is LNHDA, CDR2 SQIVND (reference sequence). The CDR3 DNA sequence: TGTGCCAGTAGTCCGAGGGACAGGGGACTGACAGGGAACACTGAAGCTTTCTTT. This encodes CASSPRDRGLTGNTEAFF.

The sample holds a few counts of this clone. The chain recombines TRBV7-9 with TRBJ2-5; tentative D call: TRBD2 (5 bases). The length of the CDR3 is 14 residues. V was pared by 5 bases and J by 1 base, with 11 bases between. Germline values: CDR1 SEHNR, CDR2 FQNEAQ (reference sequence). As DNA, the CDR3 is TGTGCCAGCAGCGAAACGAGGGCCCAAGAGACCCAGTACTTC. Its protein is CASSETRAQETQYF.

In nucleotides, the CDR3 is TGTGCCAGTAACCGGGACAACGCCGGGGAGCTGTTTTTT. It specifies CASNRDNAGELFF. The chain joins TRBV19 to TRBJ2-2, with D possibly being TRBD1 (6 bases). The length of the CDR3 is 13 residues. Germline lookup yields CDR1 LNHDA and CDR2 SQIVND (reference sequence). Trimming stripped 7 bases from V and 6 bases from J, with 12 bases between.